Listed below are T cell receptor beta chains from one sample, sequenced in a study of shared clonotypes between healthy human individuals. Produced via immunoSEQ multiplex PCR; TCRdb's table is partial and in-frame only. The sample records about 2.4 million clones, around 90% being singletons. Input material: naive CD4+ T cells sorted from blood. The receptors derive from a man aged 18 to 30 in good health. CDR3s include the opening cysteine and the closing phenylalanine or tryptophan. The order of the fields is V gene, clone size, D gene, J gene, CDR3 protein, CDR3 DNA. A D gene is named only where the DNA matches it firmly. Size is omitted from some rows. Given values are once, few, many or a class for expanded clones.

TRBV18	-	TRBD1	TRBJ2-7	CASSSRDRAGDEQYF	TGTGCCAGCTCATCCCGGGACAGGGCGGGCGACGAGCAGTACTTC
TRBV2	-	-	TRBJ1-2	CASSLQGNYGYTF	TGTGCCAGCAGCCTACAAGGGAACTATGGCTACACCTTC
TRBV28	-	TRBD1	TRBJ2-1	CASKGTVMGNEQFF	TGTGCCAGCAAAGGGACAGTCATGGGCAATGAGCAGTTCTTC
TRBV5-1	once	TRBD2	TRBJ2-7	CAIFWPGEGNPYEQYF	TGCGCCATCTTCTGGCCGGGGGAGGGGAATCCCTACGAGCAGTACTTC
TRBV28	-	TRBD1	TRBJ1-5	CASSFKDRGRQPQHF	TGTGCCAGCAGTTTTAAAGACAGGGGGCGTCAGCCCCAGCATTTT
TRBV30	-	-	TRBJ2-5	CAWSASYQETQYF	TGTGCCTGGAGTGCGTCATACCAAGAGACCCAGTACTTC
TRBV6-5	-	-	TRBJ1-1	CASSYSTGSMNTEAFF	TGTGCCAGCAGTTACTCGACGGGTTCCATGAACACTGAAGCTTTCTTT
TRBV19	-	TRBD1	TRBJ1-6	CASSLQGAGSPLHF	TGTGCCAGTAGTCTGCAGGGGGCTGGATCACCCCTCCACTTT
TRBV5-1	-	-	TRBJ2-2	CASSLGGDTGELFF	TGCGCCAGCAGCTTAGGAGGGGACACCGGGGAGCTGTTTTTT
TRBV6-5	-	TRBD1	TRBJ1-2	CASSYGQGNYGYTF	TGTGCCAGCAGTTACGGACAGGGGAACTATGGCTACACCTTC
TRBV5-8	-	-	TRBJ2-6	CASSLGTAWTFSGANVLTF	TGTGCCAGCAGCTTGGGGACAGCCTGGACCTTCTCTGGGGCCAACGTCCTGACTTTC
TRBV28	-	-	TRBJ2-3	CASSGKGTQYF	TGTGCCAGCAGTGGTAAAGGTACGCAGTATTTT
TRBV18	-	-	TRBJ1-2	CASSPEVGGYTF	TGTGCCAGCTCACCGGAGGTTGGGGGCTACACCTTC
TRBV6-4	-	-	TRBJ2-1	CASSEGRAGYNEQFF	TGTGCCAGCAGTGAGGGCAGGGCCGGCTACAATGAGCAGTTCTTC
TRBV6-5	-	-	TRBJ1-1	CASSPGLKNTEAFF	TGTGCCAGCAGCCCGGGACTAAAGAACACTGAAGCTTTCTTT
TRBV30	-	-	TRBJ1-6	CAWTHRGNSPLHF	TGTGCCTGGACCCACCGGGGGAATTCACCCCTCCACTTT
TRBV28	once	-	TRBJ1-1	CASSPPWTAPEAFF	TGTGCCAGCAGTCCCCCTTGGACAGCGCCTGAAGCTTTCTTT
TRBV5-1	-	-	TRBJ2-1	CASSLGGFGNEQFF	TGCGCCAGCAGCTTAGGAGGGTTTGGCAATGAGCAGTTCTTC
TRBV5-1	-	TRBD2	TRBJ2-2	CASSFGLAGLGTGELFF	TGCGCCAGCAGCTTTGGACTAGCGGGGCTCGGCACCGGGGAGCTGTTTTTT
TRBV18	-	TRBD1	TRBJ2-1	CASSPGQGMYNEQFF	TGTGCCAGCTCACCGGGACAGGGAATGTACAATGAGCAGTTCTTC